This T cell receptor (beta chain) came from a study of blood T cell repertoires in COVID-19. Whole-study context: T cells, B-cell-depleted T cells, or PBMCs supplied cDNA or gDNA.

The V end lost 0 bases, the J end lost 0 bases, and 9 bases lay between the germline ends. CDR1 and CDR2 from the germline V gene are ENHRY and SYGVKD. This CDR3 region has 16 residues. The table came from immunoSEQ multiplex PCR; TCRdb's copy has only in-frame clones and leaves some out. The sample records 150,000 or so clones, 85% to 90% being singletons. This clone has only one observation. This clonotype was obtained from a man aged 18 to 30 with acute or convalescent COVID-19. The source material was peripheral blood. The chain combines TRBV10-3 with TRBJ1-5; D possibly corresponds to TRBD1 (5 bases). The CDR3 loop is CAISESTENSNQPQHF. CDR3 DNA: TGTGCCATCAGTGAGTCGACAGAAAATAGCAATCAGCCCCAGCATTTT.